The 21 T cell receptor beta chains reported below all come from one sample, sequenced in a study of cytomegalovirus exposure and HLA in healthy donors. Primers for the PCR totalled 60 Vbeta and 13 Jbeta. TCRdb's table, derived via immunoSEQ multiplex PCR, lists solely in-frame clones and lacks some. The sample holds roughly 130,000 clones, 79% seen once. The sample comprised PBMCs. The receptors here all came from a man aged 18 to 30 in good health and CMV-seronegative.

The chain links TRBV11-1 to TRBJ1-2, with no clear D. V gave up 4 bases and J gave up 3 bases, with 21 bases separating them. Germline V lookup: CDR1 SGHAT, CDR2 FQDESV (reference sequence). CDR3 length: 17 residues. This CDR3 is CASSSFPAGLKDYGYTF. Here the CDR3 DNA reads TGTGCCAGCAGCTCCTTCCCGGCGGGTCTTAAGGACTATGGCTACACCTTC.

The J gene is TRBJ1-2, the V gene TRBV5-4; TRBD1 matches 7 bases. Germline V gene lookup returns CDR1 SGHNT and CDR2 YYREEE (reference sequence). Trimming at V came to 0 bases and at J to 4 bases, leaving 6 bases not matched to a gene. The CDR3 extends over 15 amino acids. DNA for the CDR3: TGTGCCAGCAGCTTGGATGGGACAGTCCGCTATGGCTACACCTTC. This encodes CASSLDGTVRYGYTF.

The rearrangement joins TRBV9 to TRBJ1-6; 7 bases map to TRBD1. Germline lookup yields CDR1 SGDLS and CDR2 YYNGEE. The CDR3 is made up of 18 amino acids. V lost 1 base, J lost 0 bases, and 7 bases stayed unmatched. The chain's CDR3 is CASSVNSGGTSYNSPLHF. For the CDR3, the DNA is TGTGCCAGCAGCGTAAATTCAGGGGGGACCTCCTATAATTCACCCCTCCACTTT. The entire variable domain, with the rest obtained from reference TRBV9 and TRBJ1-6, is as follows: DSGVTQTPKHLITATGQRVTLRCSPRSGDLSVYWYQQSLDQGLQFLIQYYNGEERAKGNILERFSAQQFPDLHSELNLSSLELGDSALYFCASSVNSGGTSYNSPLHFGNGTRLTVT.

The chain carries TRBV25-1 and TRBJ2-3; 7 positions match TRBD1. The ends lost 6 bases at V and 3 bases at J; junction bases unmatched: 3. Germline V gene data show CDR1 as MGHDK and CDR2 as SYGVNS. The CDR3 has 13 amino acids. This chain's CDR3 is CASRRTGTDTQYF. The CDR3 nucleotides read TGTGCCAGCAGGAGGACAGGTACAGATACGCAGTATTTT.

The genes are TRBV10-3 and TRBJ2-5, with TRBD1 identical over 11 bases. The better agreement between TRBJ2-7 and the DNA end casts doubt on the J call. CDR1 and CDR2 (germline): ENHRY, SYGVKD. The CDR3 sequence is 14 residues long. The CDR3 loop is CAIRPSDRGPEQYF. Written as DNA, the CDR3 is TGTGCCATCCGACCGTCGGACAGGGGGCCCGAGCAGTACTTC.

This chain uses TRBV11-3 with TRBJ2-7; D is possibly TRBD2 (5 bases). The germline V gene has CDR1 SGHNT and CDR2 YENEEA. Trimming took off 1 base at V and 2 bases at J, with 12 bases between the two ends. The CDR3 spans 15 residues. CDR3 nucleotide sequence: TGTGCCAGCAGCTTAGGGGAGCCAGTCGCCTACGAGCAGTACTTC. Amino acids: CASSLGEPVAYEQYF.

The CDR3 is CASSFPPGSAEAFF. DNA for the CDR3: TGTGCCAGCAGTTTCCCGCCTGGTAGCGCTGAAGCTTTCTTT. The chain joins TRBV28 to TRBJ1-1; D ambiguous. This CDR3 has 14 amino acids. Germline CDR1 MDHEN, CDR2 SYDVKM. The V end was cut by 3 bases, the J end by 6 bases, with 14 bases between.

The rearrangement joins TRBV11-2 to TRBJ1-5; 10 bases are a match to TRBD1. After removal of 5 bases from V and 4 bases from J, the junction contained 2 bases not matched to a gene. The CDR3 length is 14 residues. CDR1 and CDR2 from the germline V gene are SGHAT and FQNNGV. CDR3 residues: CASSPGQGNQPQHF. CDR3 coding DNA: TGTGCCAGCAGCCCGGGACAGGGGAATCAGCCCCAGCATTTT.

This clone was detected only once. The rearrangement links TRBV19 to TRBJ2-5, with TRBD1 matching over 9 bases. TRBJ2-7 explains the end of the DNA better; the J call may be wrong. This CDR3 region has 15 residues. Germline CDR1 reads LNHDA; CDR2 reads SQIVND (reference sequence). The CDR3 protein is CASSVTGTGSNEQYF. CDR3 coding DNA: TGTGCCAGTAGTGTCACCGGGACAGGGTCCAACGAGCAGTACTTC.

The chain joins TRBV7-2 to TRBJ2-3, with TRBD1 matching 10 bases. V was pared by 10 bases and J by 4 bases, with 8 bases of the junction left unmatched. The CDR3 runs 14 residues. Germline assignment: CDR1 SGHTA and CDR2 FQGNSA. For the CDR3, the DNA is TGTGCCACCACCGGGACAGGGGCCTCAGATACGCAGTATTTT. Residues: CATTGTGASDTQYF.

Here the CDR3 DNA reads TGTGCCAGCAGCCATGGACTCGTGAACACTGAAGCTTTCTTT. Translating gives CASSHGLVNTEAFF. The chain employs TRBV6-1 and TRBJ1-1; D is unclear. The V end was cut by 6 bases, the J end by 0 bases, with 11 bases between. This CDR3 has 14 residues. Looked up from germline, CDR1 is MNHNS and CDR2 is SASEGT.

J is TRBJ1-3 and V is TRBV5-1; possibly TRBD1 for D (5 bases). Per germline, CDR1 SGHRS and CDR2 YFSETQ. The CDR3 has 15 residues. Trimming cost V 1 base and J 0 bases, with 8 bases left between them. CDR3 bases: TGCGCCAGCAGCTTGACAGGAAACTCTGGAAACACCATATATTTT. Its translation is CASSLTGNSGNTIYF.

This chain connects TRBV7-2 to TRBJ1-5; D is possibly TRBD1 (6 bases). CDR3 length equals 14 residues. Trimming pared 6 bases from V and 4 bases from J, leaving 13 bases between. Germline CDR1 is SGHTA and CDR2 is FQGNSA. CDR3 DNA sequence: TGTGCCAGCAGTGTACAGGGTTATAATCAGCCCCAGCATTTT. Its translation: CASSVQGYNQPQHF.

The rearrangement links TRBV5-6 to TRBJ2-1; D possibly corresponds to TRBD2 (5 bases). Germline V gives CDR1 SGHDT, CDR2 YYEEEE. The CDR3 loop spans 16 amino acids. Trimming cost V 0 bases and J 3 bases, with 13 bases left between them. The CDR3 spells CASSLGGSTSYNEQFF. The CDR3 coding sequence is TGTGCCAGCAGCTTGGGAGGGTCCACCAGCTACAATGAGCAGTTCTTC.

The rearrangement links TRBV28 to TRBJ2-7; 8 bases are a match to TRBD1. J was trimmed by 3 bases and V by 8 bases; bases with no gene match: 9. The CDR3 loop spans 14 amino acids. Germline values: CDR1 MDHEN, CDR2 SYDVKM. The CDR3 region has the DNA TGTGCCAGCGGCCTCCGGGACAGGTACTACGAGCAGTACTTC. It is translated as CASGLRDRYYEQYF.

The chain employs TRBV27 and TRBJ1-1, with 7 positions matching TRBD1. The V segment lost 8 bases and the J segment 2 bases; nucleotides outside the gene matches: 5. The length of the CDR3 is 13 residues. Germline-derived CDR1 and CDR2 are MNHEY and SMNVEV (reference sequence). The CDR3 spells CASVQGPNTEAFF. CDR3 coding DNA: TGTGCCAGCGTACAGGGGCCCAACACTGAAGCTTTCTTT.

The J gene is TRBJ1-2, the V gene TRBV7-9; D unclear. V lost 8 bases and J 0 bases, leaving 10 bases between the germline ends. Germline CDR1 is SEHNR and CDR2 is FQNEAQ (reference sequence). CDR3 size: 13 residues. This chain's CDR3 is CASLEGANYGYTF. DNA of the CDR3: TGTGCCAGCTTAGAGGGAGCTAACTATGGCTACACCTTC. Together with reference TRBV7-9 and TRBJ1-2, the CDR3 gives the full variable domain: DTGVSQNPRHKITKRGQNVTFRCDPISEHNRLYWYRQTLGQGPEFLTYFQNEAQLEKSRLLSDRFSAERPKGSFSTLEIQRTEQGDSAMYLCASLEGANYGYTFGSGTRLTVV.

This clone has more than one count but fewer than ten. This chain links TRBV2 with TRBJ1-1; no firm D call. This CDR3 has 11 amino acids. V lost 8 bases, J lost 3 bases, and 7 bases lay in between. Germline V gene lookup returns CDR1 SNHLY and CDR2 FYNNEI. CDR3 amino acids: CASWSDTEAFF. The CDR3 DNA reads TGTGCCAGCTGGAGTGACACTGAAGCTTTCTTT. The variable domain in full, with the rest retrieved from reference TRBV2 and TRBJ1-1, is EPEVTQTPSHQVTQMGQEVILRCVPISNHLYFYWYRQILGQKVEFLVSFYNNEISEKSEIFDDQFSVERPDGSNFTLKIRSTKLEDSAMYFCASWSDTEAFFGQGTRLTVV.

This clone is a singleton in its sample. The V and J genes are TRBV6-1 and TRBJ1-1; D gene uncertain. Trimming left V 6 bases short and J 2 bases short, with 13 bases between. The CDR3 sequence is 14 residues long. Germline CDR1 is MNHNS and CDR2 is SASEGT. CDR3 sequence reads: CASRKNSGNTEAFF. CDR3 bases: TGTGCCAGCAGAAAAAACTCGGGAAACACTGAAGCTTTCTTT.

The CDR3: CASSPYTGGGGGNTEAFF. DNA for the CDR3: TGTGCCAGCTCACCTTACACAGGGGGCGGTGGTGGAAACACTGAAGCTTTCTTT. The V and J genes are TRBV18 and TRBJ1-1; 9 bases agree with TRBD1. V lost 3 bases, J lost 2 bases, and 13 bases stayed unmatched. The germline V gene encodes CDR1 KGHSH and CDR2 LQKENI. The CDR3 length is 18 residues.

The CDR3 DNA follows: TGTGCCAGCTCTCAGGGGACAGGGGGCGGCCAGCCCCAGCATTTT. It specifies CASSQGTGGGQPQHF. This chain connects TRBV18 to TRBJ1-5; TRBD1 aligns across 12 bases. The CDR3 runs to 15 residues. The germline gives CDR1 KGHSH, CDR2 LQKENI. The ends lost 6 bases at V and 7 bases at J; junction bases unmatched: 7. The variable domain in full, completed from reference TRBV18 and TRBJ1-5, reads NAGVMQNPRHLVRRRGQEARLRCSPMKGHSHVYWYRQLPEEGLKFMVYLQKENIIDESGMPKERFSAEFPKEGPSILRIQQVVRGDSAAYFCASSQGTGGGQPQHFGDGTRLSIL.